This entry lists 12 T cell receptor beta chains sequenced from one sample in a study of T cells in women clearing cervical HPV infection. Some clones are missing from TCRdb's copy, which holds only in-frame ones; the method was immunoSEQ multiplex PCR. This sample's table reports tens of thousands of clones. Sequenced: blood buffy coat. These receptors originate from a woman between 18 and 75 years old with a cervical HPV16 infection that either progressed to CIN3+ or cleared (not recorded which).

Comment on this clone: The observed sequence ends 3 residues before the CDR3 terminus, with the missing tail filled in from the germline J gene. The chain couples TRBV7-6 to TRBJ2-1; maybe TRBD1 (5 bases). CDR1 is SGHVS and CDR2 is FNYEAQ in the germline V gene. CDR3 length equals 15 residues. V was shortened by 4 bases and J by 9 bases, with 19 bases between the two germline ends. CDR3 sequence reads: CASSSVSGRAGEQFF. The sequenced CDR3 bases are TGTGCCAGCAGCTCCGTTAGTGGCAGGGCCGGTGAG. Full variable domain (missing parts from reference TRBV7-6 and TRBJ2-1): GAGVSQSPRYKVTKRGQDVALRCDPISGHVSLYWYRQALGQGPEFLTYFNYEAQQDKSGLPNDRFSAERPEGSISTLTIQRTEQRDSAMYRCASSSVSGRAGEQFFGPGTRLTVL.

Notes on this clone: The CDR3 is cut off 3 residues early in the read; its end comes from the germline J gene. The chain is built from TRBV27 and TRBJ2-3, with 9 bases aligning to TRBD1. This CDR3 has 14 residues. The germline gives CDR1 MNHEY, CDR2 SMNVEV (reference sequence). The CDR3 here is CASSGGTGPFTQYF. Partial CDR3 DNA: TGTGCCAGCAGTGGCGGGACAGGGCCTTTCACG.

In regard to this clone: The read gets to within 3 residues of the CDR3 end, and the germline J gene fills in the rest. The chain joins TRBV3-1 (or the pseudogene TRBV3-2) to TRBJ2-5, with D tentatively TRBD2 (6 bases). V lost 6 bases and J 5 bases, leaving 19 bases between the germline ends. The CDR3 length is 15 residues. The germline gives CDR1 LGHDT, CDR2 YNNKEL (reference sequence). The CDR3 sequence is CASSPGLGKGETQYF. CDR3 DNA (partial): TGTGCCAGCAGTCCGGGACTGGGAAAGGGTGAGACC.

In the case of this clone: The read halts 3 residues ahead of the CDR3 end, with the missing end drawn from the germline J gene. The chain recombines TRBV7-6 with TRBJ2-5; tentative D call: TRBD1 (6 bases). This CDR3 spans 15 amino acids. The V and J ends lost 3 bases and 3 bases respectively, with 14 bases between them. The germline V gene encodes CDR1 SGHVS and CDR2 FNYEAQ. CDR3: CASSLAGTGKETQYF. Partial CDR3 DNA: TGTGCCAGCAGCTTGGCCGGTACAGGGAAAGAGACC.

Of note for this clone: The CDR3 end is not reached by the read, which stops 3 residues before it; the germline J gene fills it in. This chain joins TRBV5-6 and TRBJ1-2; no reliable D call. CDR3 length equals 14 residues. Trimming shortened V by 3 bases and J by 2 bases, and 11 bases separated the two germline ends. Looked up from germline, CDR1 is SGHDT and CDR2 is YYEEEE. The sequenced part of the CDR3 DNA is TGTGCCAGCAGCTCCAGCGCAGCGAACTATGGC. This codes for CASSSSAANYG. The entire CDR3 is CASSSSAANYGYTF.

Points on this clone: The sequence runs out 3 residues before the end of the CDR3; the remainder is reconstructed from the germline J gene. The chain couples TRBV28 to TRBJ2-1, with 9 bases fitting TRBD2. With 4 bases clipped from V and 4 bases from J, the junction kept 8 bases outside the gene matches. The CDR3 runs 16 residues. The germline V gene has CDR1 MDHEN and CDR2 SYDVKM. CDR3: CASSSPKREDYNEQFF. Partial CDR3 DNA: TGTGCCAGCAGTTCTCCGAAGCGGGAGGATTACAATGAG.

In the case of this clone: The read terminates 3 residues ahead of where the CDR3 ends, so the germline J gene completes it. The chain is built from TRBV28 and TRBJ2-1, with D possibly being TRBD1 (5 bases). V lost 5 bases and J lost 5, with 19 bases in between. Germline values: CDR1 MDHEN, CDR2 SYDVKM. CDR3 length: 16 amino acids. The sequenced part of the CDR3 DNA is TGTGCCAGCAGTCCCACGGATGGGGCGCTAGACAATGAG. Protein product: CASSPTDGALDNE. The full CDR3 is CASSPTDGALDNEQFF.

Note on this clone: The read halts 3 residues ahead of the CDR3 end, with the missing end drawn from the germline J gene. The V gene is TRBV5-1, the J gene TRBJ1-2; D is possibly TRBD1 (6 bases). The V end lost 1 base, the J end lost 4 bases, and 11 bases lay between the germline ends. The CDR3 runs to 14 residues. Germline V gives CDR1 SGHRS, CDR2 YFSETQ. The CDR3 region is CASSLSGAPYGYTF. The part of the CDR3 DNA that was read is TGCGCCAGCAGCTTGTCAGGGGCCCCCTATGGC. The variable domain in full, completed from reference TRBV5-1 and TRBJ1-2, reads KAGVTQTPRYLIKTRGQQVTLSCSPISGHRSVSWYQQTPGQGLQFLFEYFSETQRNKGNFPGRFSGRQFSNSRSEMNVSTLELGDSALYLCASSLSGAPYGYTFGSGTRLTVV.

Concerning this clone: The CDR3 end falls 3 residues outside the read, so it is completed with the germline J gene. This chain links TRBV7-3 with TRBJ2-3; 9 bases line up with TRBD2. Germline CDR1 SGHTA, CDR2 FQGTGA. The CDR3 loop spans 15 amino acids. With V trimmed by 2 bases and J by 3 bases, 3 bases remained unmatched. CDR3 residues: CASSLLAGRTDTQYF. The covered CDR3 bases are TGTGCCAGCAGCTTACTAGCGGGACGGACAGATACG.

As concerns this clone: The CDR3 end falls 3 residues outside the read, so it is completed with the germline J gene. The chain joins TRBV18 to TRBJ1-3; 7 bases line up with TRBD1. The J segment lost 2 bases and the V segment lost 3 bases, leaving 1 base of the junction unmatched. The CDR3 loop spans 14 amino acids. CDR1 KGHSH and CDR2 LQKENI come from the germline V gene. This chain's CDR3 is CASSPQGAGNTIYF. The part of the CDR3 DNA that was read is TGTGCCAGCTCACCCCAGGGGGCTGGAAACACC.

Of note for this clone: The read ends 3 residues before the CDR3 terminus; that terminus is restored from the germline J gene. V is TRBV19 and J is TRBJ1-5, with D possibly matching TRBD1 (6 bases). V was clipped by 6 bases and J by 6 bases, with 21 bases between them. This CDR3 has 16 amino acids. CDR1 LNHDA and CDR2 SQIVND come from the germline V gene (reference sequence). CDR3 sequence: CASRDPWGGAGQPQHF. The sequenced part of the CDR3 DNA is TGTGCCAGTAGGGACCCCTGGGGGGGCGCGGGTCAGCCC.

Concerning this clone: The read terminates 3 residues before the CDR3 end, so the remaining end is supplied by the germline J gene. This rearrangement joins TRBV20-1 to TRBJ1-1, with a weak D call TRBD1 (5 bases). Per the germline V gene, CDR1 is DFQATT and CDR2 is SNEGSKA (reference sequence). CDR3 length: 14 residues. V was shortened by 5 bases and J by 4 bases, with 17 bases between the two germline ends. The chain's CDR3 is CSASTGGGRTEAFF. The CDR3 DNA, read in part, is TGCAGTGCTTCCACGGGGGGGGGTCGCACTGAA.